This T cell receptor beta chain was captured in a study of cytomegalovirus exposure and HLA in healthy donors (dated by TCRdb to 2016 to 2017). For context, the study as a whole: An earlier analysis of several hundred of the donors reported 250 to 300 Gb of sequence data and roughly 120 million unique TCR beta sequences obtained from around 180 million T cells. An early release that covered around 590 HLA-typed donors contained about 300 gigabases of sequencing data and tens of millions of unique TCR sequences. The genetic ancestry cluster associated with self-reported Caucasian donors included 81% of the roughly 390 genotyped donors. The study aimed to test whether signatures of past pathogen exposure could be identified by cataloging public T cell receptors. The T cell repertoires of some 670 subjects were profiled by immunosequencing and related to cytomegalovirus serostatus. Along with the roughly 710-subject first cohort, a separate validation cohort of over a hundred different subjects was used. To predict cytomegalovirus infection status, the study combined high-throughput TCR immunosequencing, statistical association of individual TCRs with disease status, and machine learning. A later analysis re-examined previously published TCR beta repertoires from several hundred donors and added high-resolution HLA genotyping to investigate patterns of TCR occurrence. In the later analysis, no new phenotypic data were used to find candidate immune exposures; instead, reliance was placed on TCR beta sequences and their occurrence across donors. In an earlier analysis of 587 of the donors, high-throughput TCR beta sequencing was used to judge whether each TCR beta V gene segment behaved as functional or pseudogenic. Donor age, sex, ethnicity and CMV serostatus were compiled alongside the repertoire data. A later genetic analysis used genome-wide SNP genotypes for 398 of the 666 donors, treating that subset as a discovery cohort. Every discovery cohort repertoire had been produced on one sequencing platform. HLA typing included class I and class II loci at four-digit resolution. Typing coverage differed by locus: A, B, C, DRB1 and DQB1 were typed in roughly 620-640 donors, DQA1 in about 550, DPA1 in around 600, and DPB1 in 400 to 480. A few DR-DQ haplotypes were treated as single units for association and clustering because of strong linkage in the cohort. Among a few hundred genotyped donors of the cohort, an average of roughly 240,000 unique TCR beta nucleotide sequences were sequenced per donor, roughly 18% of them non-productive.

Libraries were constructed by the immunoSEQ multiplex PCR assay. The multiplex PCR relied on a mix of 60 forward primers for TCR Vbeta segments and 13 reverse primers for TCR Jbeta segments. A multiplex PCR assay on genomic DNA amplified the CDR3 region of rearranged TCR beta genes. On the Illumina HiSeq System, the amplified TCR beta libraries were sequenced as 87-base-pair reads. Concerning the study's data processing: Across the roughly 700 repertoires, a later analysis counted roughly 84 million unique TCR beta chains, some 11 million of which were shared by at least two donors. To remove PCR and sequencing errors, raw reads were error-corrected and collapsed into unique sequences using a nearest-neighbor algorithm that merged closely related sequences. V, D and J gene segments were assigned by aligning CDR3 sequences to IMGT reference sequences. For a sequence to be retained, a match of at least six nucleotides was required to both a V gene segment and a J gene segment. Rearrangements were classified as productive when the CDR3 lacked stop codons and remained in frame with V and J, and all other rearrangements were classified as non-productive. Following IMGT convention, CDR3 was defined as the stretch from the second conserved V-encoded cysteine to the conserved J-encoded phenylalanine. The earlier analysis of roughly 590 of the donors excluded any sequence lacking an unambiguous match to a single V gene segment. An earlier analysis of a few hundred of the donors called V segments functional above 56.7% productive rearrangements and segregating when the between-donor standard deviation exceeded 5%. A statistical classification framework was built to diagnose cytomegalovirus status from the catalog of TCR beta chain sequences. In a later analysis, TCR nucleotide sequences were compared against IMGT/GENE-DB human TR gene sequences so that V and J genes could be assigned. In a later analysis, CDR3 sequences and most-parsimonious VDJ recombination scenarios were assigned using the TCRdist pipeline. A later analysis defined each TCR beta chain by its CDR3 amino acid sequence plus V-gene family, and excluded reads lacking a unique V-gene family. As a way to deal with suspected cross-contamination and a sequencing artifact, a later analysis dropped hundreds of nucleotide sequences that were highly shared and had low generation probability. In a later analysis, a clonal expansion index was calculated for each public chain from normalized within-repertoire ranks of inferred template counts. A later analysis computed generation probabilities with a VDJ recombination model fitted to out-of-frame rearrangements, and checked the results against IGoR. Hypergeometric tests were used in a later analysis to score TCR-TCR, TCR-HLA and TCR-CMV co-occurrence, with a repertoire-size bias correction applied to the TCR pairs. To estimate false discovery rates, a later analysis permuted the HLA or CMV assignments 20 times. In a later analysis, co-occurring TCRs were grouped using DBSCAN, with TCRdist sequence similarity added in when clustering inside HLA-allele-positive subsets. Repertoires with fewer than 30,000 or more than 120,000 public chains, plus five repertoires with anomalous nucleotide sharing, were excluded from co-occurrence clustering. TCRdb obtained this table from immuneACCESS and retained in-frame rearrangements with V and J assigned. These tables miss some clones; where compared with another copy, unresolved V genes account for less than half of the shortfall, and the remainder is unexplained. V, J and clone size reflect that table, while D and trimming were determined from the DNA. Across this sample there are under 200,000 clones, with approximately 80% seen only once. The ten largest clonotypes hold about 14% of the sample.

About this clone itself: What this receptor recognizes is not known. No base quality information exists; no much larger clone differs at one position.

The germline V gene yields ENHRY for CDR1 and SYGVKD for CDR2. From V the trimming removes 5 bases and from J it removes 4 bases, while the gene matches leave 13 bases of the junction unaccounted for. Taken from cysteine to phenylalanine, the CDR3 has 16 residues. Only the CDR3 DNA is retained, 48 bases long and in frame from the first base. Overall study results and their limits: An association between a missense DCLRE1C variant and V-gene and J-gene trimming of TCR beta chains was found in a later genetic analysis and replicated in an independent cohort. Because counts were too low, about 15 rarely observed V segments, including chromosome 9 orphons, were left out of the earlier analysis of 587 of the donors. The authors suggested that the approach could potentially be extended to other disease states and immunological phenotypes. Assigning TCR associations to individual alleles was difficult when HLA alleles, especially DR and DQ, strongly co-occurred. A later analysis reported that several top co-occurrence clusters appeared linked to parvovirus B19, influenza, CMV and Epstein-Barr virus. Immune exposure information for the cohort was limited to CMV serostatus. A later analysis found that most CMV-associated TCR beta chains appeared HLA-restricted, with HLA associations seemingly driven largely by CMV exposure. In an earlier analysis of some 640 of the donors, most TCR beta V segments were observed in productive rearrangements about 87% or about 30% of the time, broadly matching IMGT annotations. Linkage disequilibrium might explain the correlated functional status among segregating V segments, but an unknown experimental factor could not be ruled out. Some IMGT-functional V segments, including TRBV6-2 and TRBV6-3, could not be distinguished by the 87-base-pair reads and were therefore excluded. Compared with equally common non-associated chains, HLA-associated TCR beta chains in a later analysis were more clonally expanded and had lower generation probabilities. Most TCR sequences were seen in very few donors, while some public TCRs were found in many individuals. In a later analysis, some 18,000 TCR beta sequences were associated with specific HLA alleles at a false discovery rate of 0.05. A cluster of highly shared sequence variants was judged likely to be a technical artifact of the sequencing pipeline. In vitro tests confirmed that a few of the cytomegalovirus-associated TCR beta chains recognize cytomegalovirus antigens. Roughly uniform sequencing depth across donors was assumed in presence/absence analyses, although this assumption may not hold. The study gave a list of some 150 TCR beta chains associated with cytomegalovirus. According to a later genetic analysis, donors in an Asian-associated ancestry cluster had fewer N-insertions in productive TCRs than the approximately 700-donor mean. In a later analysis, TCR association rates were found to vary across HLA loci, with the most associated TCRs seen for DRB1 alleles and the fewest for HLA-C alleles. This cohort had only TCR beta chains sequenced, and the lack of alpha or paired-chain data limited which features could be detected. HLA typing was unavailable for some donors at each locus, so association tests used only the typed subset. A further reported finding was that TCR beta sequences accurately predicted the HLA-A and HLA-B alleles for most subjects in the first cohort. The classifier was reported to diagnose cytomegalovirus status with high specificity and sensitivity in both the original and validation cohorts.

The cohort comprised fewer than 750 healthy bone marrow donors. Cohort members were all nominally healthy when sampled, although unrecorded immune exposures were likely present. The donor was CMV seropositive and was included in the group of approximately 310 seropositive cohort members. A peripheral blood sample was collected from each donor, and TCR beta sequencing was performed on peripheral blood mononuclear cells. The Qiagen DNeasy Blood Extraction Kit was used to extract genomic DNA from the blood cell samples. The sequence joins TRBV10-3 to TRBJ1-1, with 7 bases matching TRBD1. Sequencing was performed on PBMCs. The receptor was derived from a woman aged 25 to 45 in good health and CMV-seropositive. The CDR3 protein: CAISRSLQGVSTEAFF. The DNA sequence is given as TGTGCCATCAGTAGATCACTGCAGGGGGTGAGCACTGAAGCTTTCTTT.